The rows below give T cell receptor beta chains drawn from one sample of a study of OX40 agonist ivuxolimab in advanced cancers. Generated by immunoSEQ multiplex PCR, the TCRdb table keeps only in-frame clones and is missing some. The data hold just under 85,000 clones, with over 80% observed a single time. The specimen comprised CD4+ or CD8+ T cells sorted from blood, sampled in a trial of the OX40 agonist ivuxolimab. These receptors were obtained from an adult with an advanced solid tumor such as melanoma, head and neck, liver or kidney cancer. Both conserved end residues are part of each CDR3. Each record gives: V gene, CDR3 protein.

>TRBV7-8
CASSSSPDRGSGTQYF
>TRBV6-6
CASSIGGDGYTF
>TRBV12-5
CASGLDGTNYEQYF
>TRBV7-2
CASSFMGQGRETQYF
>TRBV5-1
CASSQVDPAYEQYF
>TRBV15
CATSRADATNEKLFF
>TRBV5-1
CASSLRLGTSGGERFNEQFF
>TRBV2
CASRDVAGGSYNEQFF
>TRBV10-3
CAISGRGQANTEAFF
>TRBV6-6
CASSSPGQANTEAFF
>TRBV2
CASSETSGGEQYF
>TRBV30
CAFGRLLESLYNSPLHF
>TRBV2
CASSEQGFYNSPLHF
>TRBV5-5
CASSLADRIEQPQHF